This T cell receptor (beta chain) was identified in a study of blood T cell repertoires in COVID-19. Here immunoSEQ multiplex PCR was the method, and the copy in TCRdb shows in-frame clones only, minus some. The table includes 310,000 or so clones, roughly nine tenths detected once. This TCR came from a woman between 35 and 50 years old who had recovered from COVID-19. The sequenced material came from PBMCs or T cells enriched from blood (not recorded which).

For the CDR3, the DNA is TGTGCCAGCAGTGAGATAGGACAGGGCTCCTACGAGCAGTACTTC. Its translation is CASSEIGQGSYEQYF. J is TRBJ2-7 and V is TRBV6-1; TRBD1 aligns across 8 bases. Germline V gene lookup returns CDR1 MNHNS and CDR2 SASEGT. Trimming took 3 bases from V and 0 from J; bases not matched to a gene: 4. The CDR3 contains 15 residues.